The rows below give T cell receptor beta chains drawn from one sample of a study of monozygotic twins with cystic fibrosis. Sequencing was performed with immunoSEQ multiplex PCR; in TCRdb, only in-frame clones are kept and a portion is missing. Of about 15,000 clones in the sample, approximately 92% were seen once. The material sequenced was blood. All receptors derive from a girl under 10 years old with cystic fibrosis. Both conserved end residues are part of each CDR3. Fields, in order: clone size, D gene, J gene, V gene, CDR3 protein, CDR3 DNA. The D gene is left open where the match is weak. Only part of the rows carry a size: once, few, many, or a class if the clone is expanded.

clone size: NA
D gene: NA
J gene: TRBJ2-2
V gene: TRBV2
CDR3 protein: CASMLGENTGELFF
CDR3 DNA: TGTGCCAGCATGCTAGGGGAGAACACCGGGGAGCTGTTTTTT

clone size: once
D gene: NA
J gene: TRBJ1-1
V gene: TRBV6-1
CDR3 protein: CASRMTEAFF
CDR3 DNA: TGTGCCAGCAGAATGACTGAAGCTTTCTTT

clone size: NA
D gene: TRBD1
J gene: TRBJ1-4
V gene: TRBV2
CDR3 protein: CASREQGVQNEKLFF
CDR3 DNA: TGTGCCAGCAGAGAGCAGGGGGTCCAAAATGAAAAACTGTTTTTT

clone size: NA
D gene: NA
J gene: TRBJ2-1
V gene: TRBV2
CDR3 protein: CASSVGGATREQFF
CDR3 DNA: TGTGCCAGCAGTGTGGGGGGTGCCACACGCGAGCAGTTCTTC

clone size: NA
D gene: TRBD1
J gene: TRBJ1-5
V gene: TRBV6-6
CDR3 protein: CASTYRGSNQPQHF
CDR3 DNA: TGTGCCAGCACGTACAGGGGTAGCAATCAGCCCCAGCATTTT

clone size: NA
D gene: NA
J gene: TRBJ2-7
V gene: TRBV11-3
CDR3 protein: CASSLGGGLSSYEQYF
CDR3 DNA: TGTGCCAGCAGCTTGGGGGGTGGGCTTAGCTCCTACGAGCAGTACTTC

clone size: NA
D gene: TRBD1
J gene: TRBJ2-7
V gene: TRBV9
CDR3 protein: CASSVGQGSNEQYF
CDR3 DNA: TGTGCCAGCAGCGTCGGACAGGGTAGCAACGAGCAGTACTTC

clone size: NA
D gene: NA
J gene: TRBJ1-2
V gene: TRBV19
CDR3 protein: CASSPGPLFSLYGYTF
CDR3 DNA: TGTGCCAGTAGTCCGGGACCCCTTTTTTCTCTCTATGGCTACACCTTC

clone size: NA
D gene: NA
J gene: TRBJ2-7
V gene: TRBV11-3
CDR3 protein: CASSFAVPLGAITYEQYF
CDR3 DNA: TGTGCCAGCAGCTTCGCAGTCCCCCTCGGAGCAATAACCTACGAGCAGTACTTC

clone size: NA
D gene: NA
J gene: TRBJ1-1
V gene: TRBV20-1
CDR3 protein: CSASYRTEAFF
CDR3 DNA: TGCAGTGCTTCCTACAGGACTGAAGCTTTCTTT

clone size: NA
D gene: TRBD2
J gene: TRBJ2-5
V gene: TRBV6-4
CDR3 protein: CASTGTSSQETQYF
CDR3 DNA: TGTGCCAGCACCGGGACTAGTAGTCAAGAGACCCAGTACTTC

clone size: NA
D gene: TRBD1
J gene: TRBJ2-7
V gene: TRBV29-1
CDR3 protein: CSVEEDRAYEQYF
CDR3 DNA: TGCAGCGTTGAGGAGGACAGGGCCTACGAGCAGTACTTC

clone size: NA
D gene: TRBD2
J gene: TRBJ2-1
V gene: TRBV9
CDR3 protein: CASSGTSGGSSYNEQFF
CDR3 DNA: TGTGCCAGCAGCGGAACCTCTGGCGGGAGCTCCTACAATGAGCAGTTCTTC

clone size: NA
D gene: NA
J gene: TRBJ2-2
V gene: TRBV19
CDR3 protein: CASSPIAPGELFF
CDR3 DNA: TGTGCCAGTAGTCCCATAGCGCCCGGGGAGCTGTTTTTT

clone size: NA
D gene: TRBD2
J gene: TRBJ2-3
V gene: TRBV9
CDR3 protein: CASSVRLAESTDTQYF
CDR3 DNA: TGTGCCAGCAGCGTAAGACTAGCGGAGAGCACAGATACGCAGTATTTT

clone size: NA
D gene: NA
J gene: TRBJ2-7
V gene: TRBV7-3
CDR3 protein: CASSPPGLPFSEQYF
CDR3 DNA: TGTGCCAGCAGCCCGCCGGGCCTACCTTTCAGCGAGCAGTACTTC

clone size: NA
D gene: TRBD2
J gene: TRBJ2-3
V gene: TRBV18
CDR3 protein: CASSPLAGNTDTQYF
CDR3 DNA: TGTGCCAGCTCACCTCTAGCGGGGAACACAGATACGCAGTATTTT

clone size: NA
D gene: NA
J gene: TRBJ1-5
V gene: TRBV2
CDR3 protein: CASSRLGISRWADFWQPQHF
CDR3 DNA: TGTGCCAGCAGCCGCTTAGGGATTAGTCGGTGGGCAGATTTCTGGCAGCCCCAGCATTTT

clone size: few
D gene: TRBD1
J gene: TRBJ2-5
V gene: TRBV29-1
CDR3 protein: CSVEIGTGRQETQYF
CDR3 DNA: TGCAGCGTCGAGATTGGGACAGGACGCCAAGAGACCCAGTACTTC

clone size: NA
D gene: NA
J gene: TRBJ2-2
V gene: TRBV9
CDR3 protein: CASSGDTGELFF
CDR3 DNA: TGTGCCAGCAGCGGGGATACCGGGGAGCTGTTTTTT

clone size: NA
D gene: NA
J gene: TRBJ2-7
V gene: TRBV12-1
CDR3 protein: CASSSPPRGALRYEQYF
CDR3 DNA: TGTGCCAGCAGCTCCCCACCCAGGGGGGCTTTAAGGTACGAGCAGTACTTC

clone size: NA
D gene: NA
J gene: TRBJ2-4
V gene: TRBV7-9
CDR3 protein: CASSLTDIQYF
CDR3 DNA: TGTGCCAGCAGCTTGACAGACATTCAGTACTTC

clone size: NA
D gene: NA
J gene: TRBJ1-1
V gene: TRBV25-1
CDR3 protein: CASSEMLNTEAFF
CDR3 DNA: TGTGCCAGCAGTGAGATGCTGAACACTGAAGCTTTCTTT

clone size: NA
D gene: NA
J gene: TRBJ2-7
V gene: TRBV5-6
CDR3 protein: CASSLRGREQYF
CDR3 DNA: TGTGCCAGCAGCTTAAGGGGTCGCGAGCAGTACTTC

clone size: NA
D gene: TRBD1
J gene: TRBJ2-7
V gene: TRBV6-6
CDR3 protein: CASSYPDRGPLEQYF
CDR3 DNA: TGTGCCAGCAGTTACCCAGACAGGGGTCCTTTAGAGCAGTACTTC

clone size: NA
D gene: TRBD2
J gene: TRBJ2-7
V gene: TRBV6-1
CDR3 protein: CASSALTSVAYEQYF
CDR3 DNA: TGTGCCAGCAGTGCCCTGACTAGCGTAGCCTACGAGCAGTACTTC

clone size: NA
D gene: TRBD1
J gene: TRBJ2-7
V gene: TRBV6-6
CDR3 protein: CASSDRGRGSGEQYF
CDR3 DNA: TGTGCCAGCAGTGACAGGGGGCGAGGCTCTGGCGAGCAGTACTTC

clone size: NA
D gene: NA
J gene: TRBJ2-3
V gene: TRBV21-1
CDR3 protein: CASSKGALSKKDTQYF
CDR3 DNA: TGTGCCAGCAGCAAAGGGGCGCTCAGTAAGAAGGATACGCAGTATTTT

clone size: NA
D gene: NA
J gene: TRBJ1-1
V gene: TRBV6-4
CDR3 protein: CASSASGGNTEAFF
CDR3 DNA: TGTGCCAGCAGTGCAAGTGGCGGGAACACTGAAGCTTTCTTT

clone size: NA
D gene: TRBD2
J gene: TRBJ2-7
V gene: TRBV4-3
CDR3 protein: CASSQGLAGVFSSYEQYF
CDR3 DNA: TGCGCCAGCAGCCAAGGACTAGCGGGAGTTTTTAGCTCCTACGAGCAGTACTTC

clone size: NA
D gene: NA
J gene: TRBJ2-5
V gene: TRBV19
CDR3 protein: CASSIRGETQYF
CDR3 DNA: TGTGCCAGTAGTATCCGGGGAGAGACCCAGTACTTC